This TCR beta chain was obtained from a study of Ad26.COV2.S vaccination and SARS-CoV-2 variants. About the study: Administration of Ad26.COV2.S was intramuscular, either once or twice 56 days apart. Study-wide results and caveats: In TCR breadth and depth analyses, total T cell responses may have been underestimated.

Treatment denoted: roughly 19 received Ad26.COV2.S at low or high dose, single or two shots; several received placebo; per-sample allocation not given. The investigators took samples on day 63 after the first vaccine or placebo injection. An 18-55-year-old adult in Boston served as donor. Built on an Ad26 vector, the vaccine expressed Wuhan-strain SARS-CoV-2 spike. A remark on this clone: What it binds is not known.

This CDR3 has 14 amino acids. The V gene lost 2 bases and the J gene lost 7 bases, with 9 bases spanning the gap. Germline V lookup: CDR1 SGHAT, CDR2 FQDESV (reference sequence). The assay was immunoSEQ multiplex PCR, and TCRdb's table has in-frame clones only and misses some. Counted here are approximately 250,000 clones, roughly 87% occurring once; the ten biggest clones make up just under 3%. The TCR comes from a person aged 18 to 59 who received the Ad26.COV2.S COVID-19 vaccine or a placebo. The chain has TRBV11-1 and TRBJ1-6; D is uncertain. The specimen was peripheral blood, collected in a trial of Ad26.COV2.S vaccine versus placebo. The CDR3 coding sequence is TGTGCCAGCAGCTTAAAGGTGAAGAATTCACCCCTCCACTTT. Its translation: CASSLKVKNSPLHF.